The rows below give T cell receptor beta chains drawn from one sample of a study of regulatory T cells in long-lasting Graves disease. TCRdb fed the multiplex PCR reads into MiXCR, producing one record per CDR3 protein. The table includes 410,000 or so distinct CDR3 sequences, just under 15% detected once. The data also belong to a second study, concerning T cells in Graves' hyperthyroidism and ophthalmopathy.

This specimen consisted of peripheral blood mononuclear cells (PBMCs), obtained at new diagnosis, from a patient treated with antithyroid drugs. These receptors were collected from a woman aged 25-40 years with Graves disease. Both conserved end residues are part of each CDR3. The order of the fields is CDR3 protein, V gene.

CDR3: CASRKRNNYGYTF; V: TRBV6-1
CDR3: CASSPQGSTDTQYF; V: TRBV11-3
CDR3: CATGSGRALDTQYF; V: TRBV24-1
CDR3: CASSLAGGRLGGEQYF; V: TRBV12-3/TRBV12-4
CDR3: CASSLVSGDNEQFF; V: TRBV5-1
CDR3: CATSVGQGMNTEAFF; V: TRBV24-1
CDR3: CSARDRSNYGYTF; V: TRBV20-1
CDR3: CATRERGTLEQYF; V: TRBV19
CDR3: CATKPGLNAYEQYF; V: TRBV13
CDR3: CASSQDTGGVYNEQFF; V: TRBV14
CDR3: CASRILSSGRSYEQYF; V: TRBV27
CDR3: CASSLESGGTNTQYF; V: TRBV11-2
CDR3: CASRDARSTDTQYF; V: TRBV10-3
CDR3: CASTGDQENTGELFF; V: TRBV12-3/TRBV12-4
CDR3: CSAGAGNTGELFF; V: TRBV29-1
CDR3: CSATPPWAGHGTDTQYF; V: TRBV20-1
CDR3: CASSLGDPQAPLHF; V: TRBV6-2/TRBV6-3
CDR3: CASSQWGRVNTGELFF; V: TRBV3-1
CDR3: CASSAGVTSVYEQYF; V: TRBV6-1
CDR3: CASSRTLRAGTGELFF; V: TRBV11-2
CDR3: CASSYRANLDGYTF; V: TRBV27
CDR3: CAIKPGTNEKLFF; V: TRBV10-3
CDR3: CASSWGRGEQYF; V: TRBV5-6
CDR3: CASSLGFSGDTIYF; V: TRBV28
CDR3: CASRTFFLGAGLTGELFF; V: TRBV12-3/TRBV12-4
CDR3: CSASEQGAGNTIYF; V: TRBV20-1
CDR3: CSASPLAGVANSYEQYF; V: TRBV20-1
CDR3: CASSPDRGGTQYF; V: TRBV7-3
CDR3: CASLTRTGGLSGGYTF; V: TRBV2
CDR3: CASSEGRPAEETQYF; V: TRBV18
CDR3: CASSKGTSGRRETQYF; V: TRBV7-2
CDR3: CAISRQGWEAFF; V: TRBV10-3
CDR3: CASSHLSLPYEQYF; V: TRBV14
CDR3: CASSPTSLTDTQYF; V: TRBV6-4
CDR3: CASSFADPSTDTQYF; V: TRBV28
CDR3: CASSEDRYGYTF; V: TRBV2
CDR3: CASSPLAGAPNIQYF; V: TRBV27
CDR3: CASSPPGQTTYEQYF; V: TRBV12-3/TRBV12-4
CDR3: CASSIRGGGVGYTF; V: TRBV19
CDR3: CASSFGVGGLEQYF; V: TRBV7-9
CDR3: CASSLGQGGETQYF; V: TRBV11-2
CDR3: CASSTQGTNTEAFF; V: TRBV28
CDR3: CASSQSFEIELLATDTQYF; V: TRBV14
CDR3: CASSQDLSSEAFF; V: TRBV14
CDR3: CASSSGARTDTQYF; V: TRBV28
CDR3: CASRIDRGGRTNEKLFF; V: TRBV7-8
CDR3: CASSQQGIADTDTQYF; V: TRBV4-1
CDR3: CATSPRTVDEQFF; V: TRBV24-1
CDR3: CASRPGQGVNQPQHF; V: TRBV12-3/TRBV12-4
CDR3: CSARGAGQRGETQYF; V: TRBV20-1
CDR3: CASSSPLAGGSYVGQYF; V: TRBV5-8
CDR3: CSARERVAVNYEQYF; V: TRBV20-1
CDR3: CAWSVGGRGTYGYTF; V: TRBV30
CDR3: CASRKVRQTYEQYF; V: TRBV6-1
CDR3: CASRTNLRGYEQYF; V: TRBV30